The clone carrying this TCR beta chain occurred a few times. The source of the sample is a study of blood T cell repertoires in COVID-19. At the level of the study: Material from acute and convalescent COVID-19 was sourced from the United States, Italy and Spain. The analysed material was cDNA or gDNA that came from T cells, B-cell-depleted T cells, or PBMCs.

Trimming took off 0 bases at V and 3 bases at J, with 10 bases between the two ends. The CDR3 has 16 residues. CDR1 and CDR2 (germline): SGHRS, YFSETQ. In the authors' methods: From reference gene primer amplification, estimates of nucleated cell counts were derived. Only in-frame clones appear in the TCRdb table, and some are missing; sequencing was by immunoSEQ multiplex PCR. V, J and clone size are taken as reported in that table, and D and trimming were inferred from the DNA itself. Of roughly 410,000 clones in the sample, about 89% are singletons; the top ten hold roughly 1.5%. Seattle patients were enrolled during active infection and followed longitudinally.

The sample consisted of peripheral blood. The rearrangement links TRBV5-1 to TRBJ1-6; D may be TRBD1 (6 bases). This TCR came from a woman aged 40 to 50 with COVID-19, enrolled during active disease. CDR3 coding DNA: TGCGCCAGCAGCTTGGATGTGACAGGCTATAATTCACCCCTCCACTTT. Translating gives CASSLDVTGYNSPLHF.